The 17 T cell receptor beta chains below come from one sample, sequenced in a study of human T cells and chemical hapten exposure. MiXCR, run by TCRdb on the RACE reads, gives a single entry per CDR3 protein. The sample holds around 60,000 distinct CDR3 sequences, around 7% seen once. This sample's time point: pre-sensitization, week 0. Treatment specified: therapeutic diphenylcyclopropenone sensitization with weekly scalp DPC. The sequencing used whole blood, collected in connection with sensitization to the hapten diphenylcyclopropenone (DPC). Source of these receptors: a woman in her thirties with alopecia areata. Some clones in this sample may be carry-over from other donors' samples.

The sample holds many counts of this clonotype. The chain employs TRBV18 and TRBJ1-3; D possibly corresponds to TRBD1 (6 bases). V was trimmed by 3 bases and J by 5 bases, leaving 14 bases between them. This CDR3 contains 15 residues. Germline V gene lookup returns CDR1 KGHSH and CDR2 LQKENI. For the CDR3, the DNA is TGTGCCAGCTCACCGTCGACAGGTTCCCGAAACACCATATATTTT. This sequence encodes CASSPSTGSRNTIYF.

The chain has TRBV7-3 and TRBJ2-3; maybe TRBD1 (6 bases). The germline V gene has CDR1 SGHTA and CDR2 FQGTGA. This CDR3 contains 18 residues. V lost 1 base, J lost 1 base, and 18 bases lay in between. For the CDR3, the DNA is TGTGCCAGCAGCTTAAGTGTGGGGGCCGGGACCGGCACAGATACGCAGTATTTT. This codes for CASSLSVGAGTGTDTQYF. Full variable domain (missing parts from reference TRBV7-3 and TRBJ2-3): GAGVSQTPSNKVTEKGKYVELRCDPISGHTALYWYRQSLGQGPEFLIYFQGTGAADDSGLPNDRFFAVRPEGSVSTLKIQRTERGDSAVYLCASSLSVGAGTGTDTQYFGPGTRLTVL.

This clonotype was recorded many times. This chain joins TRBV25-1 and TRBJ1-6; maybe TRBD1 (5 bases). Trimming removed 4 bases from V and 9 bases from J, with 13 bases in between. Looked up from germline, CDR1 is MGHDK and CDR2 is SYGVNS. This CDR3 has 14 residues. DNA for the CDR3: TGTGCCAGCAGTGTGGGACCCGAGAGTTCACCCCTCCACTTT. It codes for CASSVGPESSPLHF. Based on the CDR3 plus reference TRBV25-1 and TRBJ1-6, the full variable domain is EADIYQTPRYLVIGTGKKITLECSQTMGHDKMYWYQQDPGMELHLIHYSYGVNSTEKGDLSSESTVSRIRTEHFPLTLESARPSHTSQYLCASSVGPESSPLHFGNGTRLTVT.

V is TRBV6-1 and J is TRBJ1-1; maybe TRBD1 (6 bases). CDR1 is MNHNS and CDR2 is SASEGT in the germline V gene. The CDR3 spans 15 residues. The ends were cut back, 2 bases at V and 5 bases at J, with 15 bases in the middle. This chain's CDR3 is CASSELSQRGTEAFF. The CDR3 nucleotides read TGTGCCAGCAGTGAACTCTCCCAAAGGGGGACTGAAGCTTTCTTT.

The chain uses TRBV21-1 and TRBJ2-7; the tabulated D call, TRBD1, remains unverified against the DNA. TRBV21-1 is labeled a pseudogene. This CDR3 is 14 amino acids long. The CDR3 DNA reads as TGTGCCAGCAGCGGCCGACAGGGGGCCGGCGAGCAGTACTTC. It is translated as CASSGRQGAGEQYF.

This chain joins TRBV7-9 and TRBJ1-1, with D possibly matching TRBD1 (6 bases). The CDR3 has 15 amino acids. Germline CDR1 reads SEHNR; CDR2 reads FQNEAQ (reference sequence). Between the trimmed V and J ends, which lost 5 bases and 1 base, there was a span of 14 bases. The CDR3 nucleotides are TGTGCCAGCAGCCGAAATCCAGGGGCGAACACTGAAGCTTTCTTT. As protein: CASSRNPGANTEAFF.

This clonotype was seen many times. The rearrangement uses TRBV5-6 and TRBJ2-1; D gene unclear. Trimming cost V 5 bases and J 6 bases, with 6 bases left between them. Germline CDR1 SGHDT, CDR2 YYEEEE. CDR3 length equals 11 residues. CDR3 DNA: TGTGCCAGCAGATTTCGCAATGAGCAGTTCTTC. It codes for CASRFRNEQFF.

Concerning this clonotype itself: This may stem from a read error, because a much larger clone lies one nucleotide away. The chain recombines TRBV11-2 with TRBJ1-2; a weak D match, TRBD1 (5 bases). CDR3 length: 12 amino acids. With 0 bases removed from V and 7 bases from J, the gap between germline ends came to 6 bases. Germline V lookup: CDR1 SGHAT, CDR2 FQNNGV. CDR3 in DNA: TGTGCCAGCAGCTTAGAGGGGCTTGGCTACACCTTC. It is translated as CASSLEGLGYTF.

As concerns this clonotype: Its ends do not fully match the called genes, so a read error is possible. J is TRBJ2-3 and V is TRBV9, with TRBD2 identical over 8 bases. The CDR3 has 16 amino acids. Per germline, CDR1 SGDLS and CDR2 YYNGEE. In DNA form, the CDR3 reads TGTGCCAGCAGCGTAGGTGTCGGGGGGGCCAAAGATATGCAGTATTTT. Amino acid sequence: CASSVGVGGAKDMQYF. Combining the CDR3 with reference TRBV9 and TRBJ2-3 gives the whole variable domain DSGVTQTPKHLITATGQRVTLRCSPRSGDLSVYWYQQSLDQGLQFLIQYYNGEERAKGNILERFSAQQFPDLHSELNLSSLELGDSALYFCASSVGVGGAKDMQYFGPGTRLTVL.

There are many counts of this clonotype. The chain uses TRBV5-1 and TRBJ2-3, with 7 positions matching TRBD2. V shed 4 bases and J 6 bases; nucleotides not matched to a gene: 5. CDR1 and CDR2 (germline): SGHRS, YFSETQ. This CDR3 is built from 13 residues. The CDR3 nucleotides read TGCGCCAGCAGCCCACTAGCGCTGGATACGCAGTATTTT. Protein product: CASSPLALDTQYF.

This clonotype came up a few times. CDR3 DNA sequence: TGCAGTGCCCCCCCGGCGGGGGCGGCAGATACGCAGTATTTT. Protein sequence: CSAPPAGAADTQYF. J is TRBJ2-3 and V is TRBV20-1, with D perhaps TRBD2 (7 bases). This CDR3 is built from 14 residues. Germline loops: CDR1 DFQATT, CDR2 SNEGSKA (reference sequence). The germline V and J ends were trimmed by 6 bases and 4 bases, with 17 bases remaining between them.

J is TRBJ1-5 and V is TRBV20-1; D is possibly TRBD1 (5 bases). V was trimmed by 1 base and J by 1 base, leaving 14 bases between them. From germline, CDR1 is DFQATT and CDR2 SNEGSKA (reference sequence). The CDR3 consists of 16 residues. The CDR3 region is CSARVGAEASNQPQHF. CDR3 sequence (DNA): TGCAGTGCTAGAGTCGGGGCAGAGGCGAGCAATCAGCCCCAGCATTTT.

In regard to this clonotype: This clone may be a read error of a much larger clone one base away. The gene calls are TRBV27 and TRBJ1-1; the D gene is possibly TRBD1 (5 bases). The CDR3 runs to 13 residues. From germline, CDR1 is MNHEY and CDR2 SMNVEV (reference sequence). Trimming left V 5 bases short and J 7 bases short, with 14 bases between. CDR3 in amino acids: CASSQGYGSEAFF. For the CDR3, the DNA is TGTGCCAGCAGTCAGGGATATGGCAGTGAAGCTTTCTTT.

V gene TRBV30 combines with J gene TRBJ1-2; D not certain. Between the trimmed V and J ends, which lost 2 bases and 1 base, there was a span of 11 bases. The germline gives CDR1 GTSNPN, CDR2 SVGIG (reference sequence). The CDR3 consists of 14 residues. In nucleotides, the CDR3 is TGTGCCTGGAGTATTGGAACGAATAACTATGGCTACACCTTC. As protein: CAWSIGTNNYGYTF.

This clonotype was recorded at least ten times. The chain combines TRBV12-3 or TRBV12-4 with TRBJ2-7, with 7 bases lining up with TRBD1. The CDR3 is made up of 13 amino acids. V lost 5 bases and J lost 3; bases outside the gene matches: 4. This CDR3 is CASSPWDSYEQYF. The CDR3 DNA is TGTGCCAGCAGTCCCTGGGACAGCTACGAGCAGTACTTC.

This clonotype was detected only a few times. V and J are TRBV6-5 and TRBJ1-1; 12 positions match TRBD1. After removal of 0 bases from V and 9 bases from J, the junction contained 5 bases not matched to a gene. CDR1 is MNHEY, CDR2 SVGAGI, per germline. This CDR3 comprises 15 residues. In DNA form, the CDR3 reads TGTGCCAGCAGTTACTCCGGGACAGGGGGCTCTCAAGCTTTCTTT. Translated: CASSYSGTGGSQAFF.

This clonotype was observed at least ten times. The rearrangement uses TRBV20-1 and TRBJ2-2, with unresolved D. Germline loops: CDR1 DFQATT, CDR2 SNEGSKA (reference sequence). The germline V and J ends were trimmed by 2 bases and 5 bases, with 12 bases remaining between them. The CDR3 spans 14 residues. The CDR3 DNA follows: TGCAGTGCTAGATCGGACGGAACAACCGGGGAGCTGTTTTTT. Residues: CSARSDGTTGELFF.